Presented here are 9 T cell receptor beta chains from one specimen sequenced in a study of identifying expanded T cells in peripheral blood. The protocol was immunoSEQ multiplex PCR, while the TCRdb copy is restricted to in-frame clones and leaves out a portion. The sample consists of 75,000 to 90,000 clones, approximately 84% of them appearing once. Input material: blood. Receptor source: a person between 18 and 75 years old in good health.

The genes are TRBV4-3 and TRBJ2-1, with TRBD1 as a possible D gene (5 bases). This CDR3 has 13 amino acids. The V gene lost 0 bases and the J gene lost 12 bases, with 12 bases spanning the gap. CDR1 is LGHNA and CDR2 is YSLEER in the germline V gene. The CDR3 loop reads CASSQDRQGVQFF. The CDR3 DNA follows: TGCGCCAGCAGCCAAGATCGGCAGGGTGTGCAGTTCTTC.

This chain connects TRBV2 to TRBJ1-1; D gene ambiguous. With 4 bases removed from V and 11 bases from J, the gap between germline ends came to 17 bases. The germline CDR1 and CDR2 sequences are SNHLY and FYNNEI. This CDR3 comprises 13 residues. In DNA, the CDR3 is TGTGCCAGCAGTGTCCGGCGCGACTCTTATGCTTTCTTT. Translating it yields CASSVRRDSYAFF.

The chain links TRBV5-5 to TRBJ1-1; D not resolved. CDR1 and CDR2 (germline): SGHKS, YYEKEE (reference sequence). CDR3 length: 13 amino acids. Trimming cost V 0 bases and J 2 bases, with 5 bases left between them. The CDR3 reads CASSLGYNTEAFF. The DNA for the CDR3 is TGTGCCAGCAGCTTGGGTTACAACACTGAAGCTTTCTTT.

The rearrangement links TRBV19 to TRBJ1-5; no definite D call. The V gene's germline CDR1 is LNHDA and CDR2 SQIVND (reference sequence). V was clipped by 6 bases and J by 1 base, with 10 bases between them. This CDR3 is built from 14 residues. The CDR3 bases are TGTGCCAGTAGAAGAGGGAACAGCAATCAGCCCCAGCATTTT. Translation gives CASRRGNSNQPQHF.

This clone was detected only a few times. The chain couples TRBV30 to TRBJ1-5, with 7 positions matching TRBD1. The CDR3 contains 12 residues. J lost 5 bases, V lost 5 bases, and 3 bases had no gene match. Germline V gene sequence: CDR1 GTSNPN, CDR2 SVGIG (reference sequence). For the CDR3, the DNA is TGTGCCTGGGACAGGGTGGATCAGCCCCAGCATTTT. As protein: CAWDRVDQPQHF.

This rearrangement joins TRBV28 to TRBJ2-5, with 7 positions matching TRBD2. V trimming: 2 bases; J trimming: 2 bases; junction bases outside the gene matches: 2. Germline V lookup: CDR1 MDHEN, CDR2 SYDVKM. This CDR3 region has 14 residues. CDR3 region: CASSLSSGQETQYF. The CDR3 DNA sequence: TGTGCCAGCAGTTTAAGTAGCGGGCAAGAGACCCAGTACTTC.

The chain recombines TRBV5-1 with TRBJ2-7, with 9 bases matching TRBD1. Germline V gene sequence: CDR1 SGHRS, CDR2 YFSETQ. Trimming cost V 5 bases and J 0 bases; bases outside gene matches: 6. This CDR3 has 15 residues. CDR3 sequence reads: CASSRGQGTSYEQYF. CDR3 nucleotide sequence: TGCGCCAGCAGTAGGGGACAGGGAACCTCCTACGAGCAGTACTTC.

The V call is TRBV4-3, the J call TRBJ2-3; 11 nucleotides align to TRBD2. V lost 0 bases and J lost 5; bases outside the gene matches: 1. From germline, CDR1 is LGHNA and CDR2 YSLEER. The length of the CDR3 is 15 residues. The CDR3 region has the DNA TGCGCCAGCAGCCAAGAGACTAGCGGGATAGATACGCAGTATTTT. Its translation is CASSQETSGIDTQYF.

The genes are TRBV5-1 and TRBJ1-2, with TRBD1 as a possible D gene (6 bases). This CDR3 comprises 16 residues. CDR1 is SGHRS and CDR2 is YFSETQ in the germline V gene. Trimming pared 0 bases from V and 4 bases from J, leaving 16 bases between. This CDR3 is CASSLAQQGLGYGYTF. CDR3 DNA: TGCGCCAGCAGCTTGGCCCAGCAGGGGCTAGGCTATGGCTACACCTTC.